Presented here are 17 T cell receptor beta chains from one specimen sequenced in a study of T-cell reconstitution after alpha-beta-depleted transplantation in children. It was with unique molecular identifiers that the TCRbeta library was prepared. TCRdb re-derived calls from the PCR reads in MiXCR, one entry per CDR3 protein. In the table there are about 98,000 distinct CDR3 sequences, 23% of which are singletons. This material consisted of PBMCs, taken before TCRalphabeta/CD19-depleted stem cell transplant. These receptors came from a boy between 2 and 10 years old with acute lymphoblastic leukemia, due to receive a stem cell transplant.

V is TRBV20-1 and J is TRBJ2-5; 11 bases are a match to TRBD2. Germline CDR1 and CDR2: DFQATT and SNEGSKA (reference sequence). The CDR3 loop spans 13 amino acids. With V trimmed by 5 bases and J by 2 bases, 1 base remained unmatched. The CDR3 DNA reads TGCAGTGCTCGACTAGCGGGACAAGAGACCCAGTACTTC. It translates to CSARLAGQETQYF.

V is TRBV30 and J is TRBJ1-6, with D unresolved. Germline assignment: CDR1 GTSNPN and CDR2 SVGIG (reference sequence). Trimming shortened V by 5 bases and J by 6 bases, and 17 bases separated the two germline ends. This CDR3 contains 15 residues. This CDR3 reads CAWGHPPRANSPLHF. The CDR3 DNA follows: TGTGCCTGGGGGCACCCCCCGAGGGCTAATTCACCCCTCCACTTT.

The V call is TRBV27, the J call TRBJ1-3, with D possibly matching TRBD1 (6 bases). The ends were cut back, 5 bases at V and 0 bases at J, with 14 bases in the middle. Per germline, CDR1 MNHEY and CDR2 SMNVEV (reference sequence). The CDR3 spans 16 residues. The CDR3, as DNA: TGTGCCAGCAGTAGGGGGGGTCGGAGCTCTGGAAACACCATATATTTT. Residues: CASSRGGRSSGNTIYF.

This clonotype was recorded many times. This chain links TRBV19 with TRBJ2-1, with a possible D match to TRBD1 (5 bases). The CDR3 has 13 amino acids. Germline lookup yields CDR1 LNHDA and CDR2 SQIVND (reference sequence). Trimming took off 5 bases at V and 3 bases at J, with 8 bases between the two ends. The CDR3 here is CASSPQGYNEQFF. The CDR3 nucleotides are TGTGCCAGTAGTCCGCAGGGCTACAATGAGCAGTTCTTC.

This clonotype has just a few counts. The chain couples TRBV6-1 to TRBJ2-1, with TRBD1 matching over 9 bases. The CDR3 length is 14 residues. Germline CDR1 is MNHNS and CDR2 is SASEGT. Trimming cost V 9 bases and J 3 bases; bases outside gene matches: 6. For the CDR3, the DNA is TGTGCCAGTGACACGGGACAGGGCTACAATGAGCAGTTCTTC. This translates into CASDTGQGYNEQFF.

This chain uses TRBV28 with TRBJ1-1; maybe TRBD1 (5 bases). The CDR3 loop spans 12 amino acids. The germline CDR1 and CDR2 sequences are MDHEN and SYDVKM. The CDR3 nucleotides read TGTGGCACGGGACCGTTGAACACTGAAGCTTTCTTT. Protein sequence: CGTGPLNTEAFF.

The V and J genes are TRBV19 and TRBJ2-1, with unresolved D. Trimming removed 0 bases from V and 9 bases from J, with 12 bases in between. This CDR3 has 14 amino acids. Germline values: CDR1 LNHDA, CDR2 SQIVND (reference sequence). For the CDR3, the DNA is TGTGCCAGTAGTATAGAGACCAAACGGGTTGAGCAGTTCTTC. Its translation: CASSIETKRVEQFF.

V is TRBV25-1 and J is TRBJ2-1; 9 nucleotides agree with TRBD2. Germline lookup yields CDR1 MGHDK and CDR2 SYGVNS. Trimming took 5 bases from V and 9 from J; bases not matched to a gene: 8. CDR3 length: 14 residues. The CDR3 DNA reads TGTGCCAGCAGTTCGAGCGGGAGGATCACTGAGCAGTTCTTC. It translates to CASSSSGRITEQFF. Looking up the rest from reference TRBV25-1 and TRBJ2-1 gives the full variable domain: EADIYQTPRYLVIGTGKKITLECSQTMGHDKMYWYQQDPGMELHLIHYSYGVNSTEKGDLSSESTVSRIRTEHFPLTLESARPSHTSQYLCASSSSGRITEQFFGPGTRLTVL.

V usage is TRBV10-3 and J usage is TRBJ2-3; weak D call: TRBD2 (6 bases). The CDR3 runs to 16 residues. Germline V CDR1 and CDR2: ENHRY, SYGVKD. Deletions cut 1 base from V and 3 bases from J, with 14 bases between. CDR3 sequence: CAISELAEGPTDTQYF. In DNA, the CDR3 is TGTGCCATCAGTGAGTTAGCGGAGGGGCCGACAGATACGCAGTATTTT.

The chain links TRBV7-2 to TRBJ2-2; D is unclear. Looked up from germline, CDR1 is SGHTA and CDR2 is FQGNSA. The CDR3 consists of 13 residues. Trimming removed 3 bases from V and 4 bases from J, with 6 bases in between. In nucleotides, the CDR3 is TGTGCCAGCAGCTTTTCCCCCACCGGGGAGCTGTTTTTT. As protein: CASSFSPTGELFF. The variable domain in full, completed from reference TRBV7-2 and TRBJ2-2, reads GAGVSQSPSNKVTEKGKDVELRCDPISGHTALYWYRQSLGQGLEFLIYFQGNSAPDKSGLPSDRFSAERTGGSVSTLTIQRTQQEDSAVYLCASSFSPTGELFFGEGSRLTVL.

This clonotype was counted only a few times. The CDR3 DNA sequence: TGTGCCACCCAGGGGACCACAGATACGCAGTATTTT. Translation gives CATQGTTDTQYF. This chain connects TRBV10-3 to TRBJ2-3; weak D call: TRBD1 (6 bases). Trimming took off 10 bases at V and 2 bases at J, with 10 bases between the two ends. Germline lookup yields CDR1 ENHRY and CDR2 SYGVKD. The CDR3 has 12 amino acids.

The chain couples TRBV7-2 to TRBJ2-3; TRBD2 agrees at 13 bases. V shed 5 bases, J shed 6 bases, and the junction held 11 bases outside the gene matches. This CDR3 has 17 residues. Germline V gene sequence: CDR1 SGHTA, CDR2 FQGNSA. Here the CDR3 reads CASSPNLGLAGIDTQYF. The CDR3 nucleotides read TGTGCCAGCAGCCCCAACCTGGGACTAGCGGGAATCGATACGCAGTATTTT.

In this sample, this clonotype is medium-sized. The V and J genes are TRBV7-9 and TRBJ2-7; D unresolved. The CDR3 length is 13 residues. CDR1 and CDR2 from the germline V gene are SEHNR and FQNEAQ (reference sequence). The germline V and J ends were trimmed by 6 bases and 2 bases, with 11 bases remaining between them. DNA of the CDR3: TGTGCCAGCAGTGCGCACACCACCTACGAGCAGTACTTC. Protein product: CASSAHTTYEQYF.

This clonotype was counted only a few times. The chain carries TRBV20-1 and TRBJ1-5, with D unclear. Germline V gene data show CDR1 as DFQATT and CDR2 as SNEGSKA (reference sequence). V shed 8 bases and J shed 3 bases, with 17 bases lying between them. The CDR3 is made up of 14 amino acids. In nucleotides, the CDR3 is TGCAGTATTGTAAGCTCCAGGTACAATCAGCCCCAGCATTTT. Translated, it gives CSIVSSRYNQPQHF.

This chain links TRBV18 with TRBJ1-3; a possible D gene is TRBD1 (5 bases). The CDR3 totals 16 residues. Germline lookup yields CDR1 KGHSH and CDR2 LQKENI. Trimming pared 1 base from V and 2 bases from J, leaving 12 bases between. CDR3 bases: TGTGCCAGCTCACCACTCTTGACAGTCCCTGGAAACACCATATATTTT. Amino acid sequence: CASSPLLTVPGNTIYF.

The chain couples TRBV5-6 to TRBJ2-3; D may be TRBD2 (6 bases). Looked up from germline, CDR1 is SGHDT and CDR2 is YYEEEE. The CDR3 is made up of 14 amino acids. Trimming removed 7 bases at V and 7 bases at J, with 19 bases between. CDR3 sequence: CASVASGGAHTQYF. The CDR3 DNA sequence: TGTGCCAGCGTGGCAAGCGGAGGGGCCCATACGCAGTATTTT.

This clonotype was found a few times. The CDR3 DNA reads as TGTGCCAGCAGCTTCATGACTAGCGGAGGACATGAGCAGTTCTTC. Translation gives CASSFMTSGGHEQFF. This chain connects TRBV7-8 to TRBJ2-1; 9 bases align to TRBD2. Germline V gene lookup returns CDR1 SGHVS and CDR2 FQNEAQ. V gave up 3 bases and J gave up 8 bases; unmatched junction bases: 8. The CDR3 runs 15 residues. The full variable domain, with the rest looked up from reference TRBV7-8 and TRBJ2-1, is GAGVSQSPRYKVAKRGQDVALRCDPISGHVSLFWYQQALGQGPEFLTYFQNEAQLDKSGLPSDRFFAERPEGSVSTLKIQRTQQEDSAVYLCASSFMTSGGHEQFFGPGTRLTVL.